The next 12 T cell receptor beta chains were all read from a single sample in a study of identical twins. TCRdb re-called the 5' RACE reads through MiXCR, storing one row per CDR3 protein. The repertoire holds approximately 700,000 distinct CDR3 sequences, with around a sixth as singletons. The same sample was also studied in work on T cells expressing NK-cell markers.

Material for sequencing was PBMCs. These receptors originate from a woman aged 18-29 years in good health.

This clonotype was detected a few times. The chain employs TRBV6-2 or TRBV6-3 and TRBJ2-1; D is ambiguous. Deletions cut 2 bases from V and 10 bases from J, with 6 bases between. Germline-derived CDR1 and CDR2 are MNHEY and SVGEGT. CDR3 length equals 11 residues. The CDR3 DNA reads as TGTGCCAGCAGTTACGGCTGGGAGCAGTTCTTC. It codes for CASSYGWEQFF.

The J gene is TRBJ1-2, the V gene TRBV6-5; 7 bases match TRBD1. From germline, CDR1 is MNHEY and CDR2 SVGAGI. The CDR3 extends over 14 amino acids. V was pared by 6 bases and J by 4 bases, with 8 bases of the junction left unmatched. The CDR3 nucleotides read TGTGCCAGCAGCTATCGACAGGGTCGCTATGGCTACACCTTC. It is translated as CASSYRQGRYGYTF.

V and J are TRBV20-1 and TRBJ2-7; 9 positions match TRBD2. V shed 1 base and J 1 base; nucleotides not matched to a gene: 2. Germline values: CDR1 DFQATT, CDR2 SNEGSKA (reference sequence). The CDR3 sequence is 14 residues long. The DNA for the CDR3 is TGCAGTGCTAGAGGACTAGCGGCTTCCTACGAGCAGTACTTC. Protein product: CSARGLAASYEQYF.

The chain employs TRBV9 and TRBJ2-7; D remains unclear. Deletions cut 0 bases from V and 0 bases from J, with 7 bases between. This CDR3 contains 14 residues. CDR1 is SGDLS, CDR2 YYNGEE, per germline. In DNA, the CDR3 is TGTGCCAGCAGCGTAGTGGCAACCTCCTACGAGCAGTACTTC. It codes for CASSVVATSYEQYF.

This clonotype was seen only a few times. The gene calls are TRBV20-1 and TRBJ2-3; possibly TRBD2 for D (5 bases). Germline assignment: CDR1 DFQATT and CDR2 SNEGSKA (reference sequence). The CDR3 is 16 residues long. Trimming pared 3 bases from V and 2 bases from J, leaving 18 bases between. The DNA of the CDR3 is TGCAGTGCTAGTGTTTTGGCGGGTGTATTCACAGATACGCAGTATTTT. Protein product: CSASVLAGVFTDTQYF.

V and J are TRBV13 and TRBJ2-5; D is possibly TRBD2 (5 bases). The germline gives CDR1 PRHDT, CDR2 FYEKMQ (reference sequence). CDR3 length: 16 residues. The germline V and J ends were trimmed by 5 bases and 4 bases, with 20 bases remaining between them. This CDR3 reads CASSPRIVLGGETQYF. For the CDR3, the DNA is TGTGCCAGCAGCCCAAGAATAGTGCTCGGAGGAGAGACCCAGTACTTC.

The DNA for the CDR3 is TGCGCCAGCAGCTTGGAGGGGGGACGTACGAATGAGCAGTTCTTC. It specifies CASSLEGGRTNEQFF. The rearrangement uses TRBV5-1 and TRBJ2-1; D assignment may be TRBD1 or TRBD2 (6 bases each). V was shortened by 0 bases and J by 7 bases, with 14 bases between the two germline ends. From germline, CDR1 is SGHRS and CDR2 YFSETQ. The CDR3 runs to 15 residues.

The table lists this clonotype with a few counts. The CDR3, as DNA: TGTGCCAGCAGCCCCGGGACAACGCACGGGGAGCTGTTTTTT. This gives the protein CASSPGTTHGELFF. V gene TRBV3-1 combines with J gene TRBJ2-2; possible D gene TRBD1, 6 bases. Germline lookup yields CDR1 LGHDT and CDR2 YNNKEL (reference sequence). The CDR3 totals 14 residues. With 4 bases removed from V and 7 bases from J, the gap between germline ends came to 13 bases.

This clonotype was seen more than once but under ten times. CDR3: CASSMYRGDSPLHF. In nucleotides, the CDR3 is TGTGCCAGCAGTATGTACAGGGGTGATTCACCCCTCCACTTT. J is TRBJ1-6 and V is TRBV6-1; 7 positions agree with TRBD1. J lost 8 bases, V lost 5 bases, and 6 bases had no gene match. The CDR3 is 14 residues long. CDR1 MNHNS and CDR2 SASEGT come from the germline V gene.

The rearrangement uses TRBV11-2 and TRBJ1-3; 7 nucleotides line up with TRBD1. The trim removed 2 bases at V and 9 bases at J, leaving 7 bases unmatched. The CDR3 is 14 residues long. Germline CDR1 and CDR2: SGHAT and FQNNGV. The CDR3 nucleotides read TGTGCCAGCAGCTTACGGACAGGCGTGACCACCATATATTTT. Its translation is CASSLRTGVTTIYF.

This chain links TRBV5-1 with TRBJ2-5; D perhaps matches TRBD1 (6 bases). Germline V CDR1 and CDR2: SGHRS, YFSETQ. Trimming removed 4 bases from V and 5 bases from J, with 15 bases in between. The CDR3 sequence is 14 residues long. Written as DNA, the CDR3 is TGCGCCAGCAGCCCAGGGGTTTTGGGGGAGACCCAGTACTTC. Translated, it gives CASSPGVLGETQYF.

Ten or more counts support this clonotype. The chain carries TRBV5-5 and TRBJ2-1, with 13 positions matching TRBD2. The V and J ends lost 4 bases and 6 bases, in that order; junction bases with no gene match: 10. Germline loops: CDR1 SGHKS, CDR2 YYEKEE (reference sequence). This CDR3 is built from 17 residues. This CDR3 reads CASSLGPWTSGSNEQFF. CDR3 sequence (DNA): TGTGCCAGCAGCCTTGGCCCGTGGACTAGCGGGAGCAATGAGCAGTTCTTC.